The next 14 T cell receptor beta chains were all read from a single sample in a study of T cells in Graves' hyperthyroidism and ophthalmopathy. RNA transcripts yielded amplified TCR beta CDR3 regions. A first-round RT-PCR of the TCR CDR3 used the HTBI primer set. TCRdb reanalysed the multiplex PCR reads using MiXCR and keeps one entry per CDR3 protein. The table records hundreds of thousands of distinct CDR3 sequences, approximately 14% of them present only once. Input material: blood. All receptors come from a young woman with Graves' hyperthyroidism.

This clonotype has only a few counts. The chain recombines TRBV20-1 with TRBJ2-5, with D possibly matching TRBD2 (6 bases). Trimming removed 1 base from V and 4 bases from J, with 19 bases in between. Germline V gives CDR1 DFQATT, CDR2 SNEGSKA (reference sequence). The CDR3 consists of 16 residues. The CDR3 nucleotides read TGCAGTGCTAGAGCCGGAACCAGGGACTCCATAGAGACCCAGTACTTC. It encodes CSARAGTRDSIETQYF.

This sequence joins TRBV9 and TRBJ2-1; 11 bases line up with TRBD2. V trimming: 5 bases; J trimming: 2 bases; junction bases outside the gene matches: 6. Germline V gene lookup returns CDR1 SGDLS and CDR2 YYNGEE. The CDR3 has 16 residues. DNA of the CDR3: TGTGCCAGCAGTGCACTACTAGCGGGAGCCTACAATGAGCAGTTCTTC. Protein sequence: CASSALLAGAYNEQFF.

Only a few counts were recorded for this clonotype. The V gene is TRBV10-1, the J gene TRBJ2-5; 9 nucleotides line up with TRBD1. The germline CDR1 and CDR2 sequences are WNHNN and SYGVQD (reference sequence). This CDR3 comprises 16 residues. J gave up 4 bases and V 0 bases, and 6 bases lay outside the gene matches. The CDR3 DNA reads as TGCGCCAGCAGTGAGTCCGGGACAGGGCTGCGAGAGACCCAGTACTTC. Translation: CASSESGTGLRETQYF.

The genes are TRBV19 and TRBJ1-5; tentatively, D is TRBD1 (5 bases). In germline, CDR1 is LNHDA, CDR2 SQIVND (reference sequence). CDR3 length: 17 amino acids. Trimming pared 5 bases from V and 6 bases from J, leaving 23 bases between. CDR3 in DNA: TGTGCCAGTAGTCACACAGGCTCCCCAGTAGGAGGTCAGCCCCAGCATTTT. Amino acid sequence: CASSHTGSPVGGQPQHF.

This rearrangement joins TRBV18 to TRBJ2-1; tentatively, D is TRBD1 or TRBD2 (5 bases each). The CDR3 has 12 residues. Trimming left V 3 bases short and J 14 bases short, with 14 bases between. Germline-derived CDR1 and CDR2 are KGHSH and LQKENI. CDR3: CASSPARDDEFF. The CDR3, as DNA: TGTGCCAGCTCACCGGCCCGGGACGACGAGTTCTTC.

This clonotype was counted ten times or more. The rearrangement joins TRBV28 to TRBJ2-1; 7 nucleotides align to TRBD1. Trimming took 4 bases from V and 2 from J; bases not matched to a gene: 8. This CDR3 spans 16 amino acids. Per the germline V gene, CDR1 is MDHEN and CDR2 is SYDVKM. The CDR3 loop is CASSSPPGGPYNEQFF. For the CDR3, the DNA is TGTGCCAGCAGTTCCCCCCCAGGGGGACCCTACAATGAGCAGTTCTTC.

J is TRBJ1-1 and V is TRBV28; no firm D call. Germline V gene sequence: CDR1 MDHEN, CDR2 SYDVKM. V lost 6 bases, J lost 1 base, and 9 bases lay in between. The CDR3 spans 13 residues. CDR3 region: CASRPPPNTEAFF. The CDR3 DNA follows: TGTGCCAGCAGACCCCCCCCGAACACTGAAGCTTTCTTT.

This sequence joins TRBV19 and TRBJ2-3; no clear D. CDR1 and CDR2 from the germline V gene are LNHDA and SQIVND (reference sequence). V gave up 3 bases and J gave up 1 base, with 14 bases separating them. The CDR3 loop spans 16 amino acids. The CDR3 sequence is CASSIIGESGTDTQYF. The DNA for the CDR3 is TGTGCCAGTAGTATCATAGGAGAGTCGGGCACAGATACGCAGTATTTT.

The CDR3 sequence: CASTSSEVGEAFF. The CDR3 coding sequence is TGTGCCAGCACTAGCTCGGAGGTAGGTGAAGCTTTCTTT. This rearrangement joins TRBV2 to TRBJ1-1; D is unclear. Trimming took off 7 bases at V and 7 bases at J, with 16 bases between the two ends. The CDR3 is 13 residues long. Looked up from germline, CDR1 is SNHLY and CDR2 is FYNNEI.

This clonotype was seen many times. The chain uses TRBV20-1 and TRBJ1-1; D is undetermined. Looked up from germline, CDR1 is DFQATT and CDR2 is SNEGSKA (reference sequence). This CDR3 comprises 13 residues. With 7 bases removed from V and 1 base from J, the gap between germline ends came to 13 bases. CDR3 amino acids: CSVLQLWNTEAFF. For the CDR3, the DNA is TGCAGTGTCCTACAGCTTTGGAACACTGAAGCTTTCTTT.

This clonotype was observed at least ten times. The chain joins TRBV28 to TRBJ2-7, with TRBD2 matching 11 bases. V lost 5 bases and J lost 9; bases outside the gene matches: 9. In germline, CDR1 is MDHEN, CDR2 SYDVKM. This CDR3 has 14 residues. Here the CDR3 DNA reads TGTGCCAGCAGTCCCCCGGGACTAGCGGAAGGGCAGTACTTC. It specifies CASSPPGLAEGQYF.

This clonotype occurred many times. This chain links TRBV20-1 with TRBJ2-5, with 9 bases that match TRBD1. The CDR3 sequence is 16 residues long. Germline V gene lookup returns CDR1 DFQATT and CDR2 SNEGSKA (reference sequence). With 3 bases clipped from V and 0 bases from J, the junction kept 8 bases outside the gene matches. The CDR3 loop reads CSASARGQGYQETQYF. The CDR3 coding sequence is TGCAGTGCTAGTGCCCGGGGACAGGGATACCAAGAGACCCAGTACTTC.

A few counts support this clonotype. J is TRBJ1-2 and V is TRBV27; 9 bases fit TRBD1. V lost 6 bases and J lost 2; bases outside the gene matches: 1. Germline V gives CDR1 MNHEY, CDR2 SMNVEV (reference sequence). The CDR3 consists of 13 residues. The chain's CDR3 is CASRGTGNYGYTF. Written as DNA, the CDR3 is TGTGCCAGCAGAGGGACAGGGAACTATGGCTACACCTTC.

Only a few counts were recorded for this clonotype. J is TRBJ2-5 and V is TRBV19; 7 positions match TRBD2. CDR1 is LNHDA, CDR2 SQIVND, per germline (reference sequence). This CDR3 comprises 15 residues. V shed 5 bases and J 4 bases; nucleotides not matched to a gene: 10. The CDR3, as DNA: TGTGCCAGTAGTGTTACATCTAGCGGCTCAGAGACCCAGTACTTC. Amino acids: CASSVTSSGSETQYF.